A selection of T cell receptor beta chains follows, all from one sample in a study of blood T cell repertoires in COVID-19. Using immunoSEQ multiplex PCR, the repertoire was profiled, and TCRdb retains in-frame clones only, with some absent. The repertoire has 230,000 or so clones, around four fifths of them found once; the top ten carry about 20%. Sequenced material: peripheral blood. Receptors originate from a young man with active or convalescent COVID-19. Both conserved end residues are part of each CDR3. The order of the fields is D gene, J gene, V gene, clone size, CDR3 protein, CDR3 DNA. D genes are given only for firm matches. The listing skips clone size in some rows; elsewhere it reads once, few, many or a size class.

D gene: -; J gene: TRBJ1-2; V gene: TRBV6-5; clone size: -; CDR3 protein: CASSYSGAGQNYGYTF; CDR3 DNA: TGTGCCAGCAGTTACTCGGGGGCTGGGCAGAACTATGGCTACACCTTC
D gene: TRBD2; J gene: TRBJ2-7; V gene: TRBV7-2; clone size: -; CDR3 protein: CASRPGLAGGEQYF; CDR3 DNA: TGTGCCAGCAGGCCGGGACTAGCGGGGGGCGAGCAGTACTTC
D gene: -; J gene: TRBJ1-2; V gene: TRBV5-1; clone size: -; CDR3 protein: CASSLDSTYGYTF; CDR3 DNA: TGCGCCAGCAGCCTGGACAGTACCTATGGCTACACCTTC
D gene: -; J gene: TRBJ2-3; V gene: TRBV29-1; clone size: -; CDR3 protein: CSVAEADTQYF; CDR3 DNA: TGCAGCGTTGCCGAGGCGGATACGCAGTATTTT
D gene: TRBD2; J gene: TRBJ2-7; V gene: TRBV19; clone size: -; CDR3 protein: CASSIGGSGRDRYEQYF; CDR3 DNA: TGTGCCAGTAGTATAGGGGGTAGCGGGAGAGACCGCTACGAGCAGTACTTC
D gene: -; J gene: TRBJ1-1; V gene: TRBV12-3/TRBV12-4; clone size: few; CDR3 protein: CASNPGGGEAFF; CDR3 DNA: TGTGCCAGCAACCCGGGAGGTGGTGAAGCTTTCTTT
D gene: -; J gene: TRBJ2-2; V gene: TRBV2; clone size: -; CDR3 protein: CALGGGPNTGELFF; CDR3 DNA: TGTGCCCTGGGGGGGGGCCCGAACACCGGGGAGCTGTTTTTT
D gene: TRBD1; J gene: TRBJ2-7; V gene: TRBV11-2; clone size: -; CDR3 protein: CASSRDRAYEQYF; CDR3 DNA: TGTGCCAGCAGCCGAGACAGGGCCTACGAGCAGTACTTC
D gene: -; J gene: TRBJ2-3; V gene: TRBV28; clone size: -; CDR3 protein: CASSYGGQADTQYF; CDR3 DNA: TGTGCCAGCAGTTACGGGGGTCAGGCAGATACGCAGTATTTT
D gene: TRBD2; J gene: TRBJ2-7; V gene: TRBV7-6; clone size: -; CDR3 protein: CASSRGASGTYEQYF; CDR3 DNA: TGTGCCAGCAGCCGAGGGGCTAGCGGAACCTACGAGCAGTACTTC
D gene: -; J gene: TRBJ1-1; V gene: TRBV24-1; clone size: few; CDR3 protein: CATSLIQGRGTEAFF; CDR3 DNA: TGTGCCACCAGTCTAATACAGGGAAGGGGCACTGAAGCTTTCTTT
D gene: -; J gene: TRBJ2-7; V gene: TRBV4-1; clone size: -; CDR3 protein: CASSLESGTGPYEQYF; CDR3 DNA: TGCGCCAGCAGCTTAGAATCCGGGACTGGGCCCTACGAGCAGTACTTC
D gene: TRBD2; J gene: TRBJ2-1; V gene: TRBV30; clone size: once; CDR3 protein: CASRTSGPDGFF; CDR3 DNA: TGTGCCTCCAGGACTAGCGGGCCCGATGGGTTCTTC
D gene: TRBD2; J gene: TRBJ2-5; V gene: TRBV5-4; clone size: -; CDR3 protein: CASSPSGGQRETQYF; CDR3 DNA: TGTGCCAGCAGCCCAAGCGGGGGTCAGAGGGAGACCCAGTACTTC
D gene: TRBD2; J gene: TRBJ2-3; V gene: TRBV14; clone size: -; CDR3 protein: CASRPLAGVDTQYF; CDR3 DNA: TGTGCCAGCAGACCCCTGGCGGGGGTAGATACGCAGTATTTT
D gene: TRBD1; J gene: TRBJ1-1; V gene: TRBV2; clone size: -; CDR3 protein: CASRTTGGLTEAFF; CDR3 DNA: TGTGCCAGCAGAACGACAGGGGGCCTGACTGAAGCTTTCTTT
D gene: TRBD1; J gene: TRBJ1-3; V gene: TRBV5-1; clone size: -; CDR3 protein: CASSRLGGDLGNTIYF; CDR3 DNA: TGCGCCAGCAGCCGCCTAGGGGGCGACCTCGGAAACACCATATATTTT
D gene: -; J gene: TRBJ1-1; V gene: TRBV19; clone size: -; CDR3 protein: CASKTGGLMNTEAFF; CDR3 DNA: TGTGCCAGTAAGACGGGGGGACTCATGAACACTGAAGCTTTCTTT
D gene: TRBD1; J gene: TRBJ1-1; V gene: TRBV9; clone size: -; CDR3 protein: CASSPFGQAHEEAFF; CDR3 DNA: TGTGCCAGCAGCCCCTTTGGACAGGCCCATGAAGAAGCTTTCTTT
D gene: TRBD1; J gene: TRBJ1-6; V gene: TRBV25-1; clone size: -; CDR3 protein: CASSEDRGLTPLHF; CDR3 DNA: TGTGCCAGCAGTGAGGACAGGGGGCTAACACCCCTCCACTTT
D gene: TRBD2; J gene: TRBJ2-7; V gene: TRBV5-1; clone size: -; CDR3 protein: CASSLVGGAPYEQYF; CDR3 DNA: TGCGCCAGCAGCTTGGTGGGAGGGGCTCCCTACGAGCAGTACTTC
D gene: TRBD1; J gene: TRBJ2-7; V gene: TRBV25-1; clone size: -; CDR3 protein: CASSRAGGSYEQYF; CDR3 DNA: TGTGCCAGCAGTAGGGCAGGGGGCTCATACGAGCAGTACTTC
D gene: TRBD2; J gene: TRBJ2-7; V gene: TRBV27; clone size: -; CDR3 protein: CASSPSSGGVYEQYF; CDR3 DNA: TGTGCCAGCAGTCCATCTAGCGGGGGTGTGTACGAGCAGTACTTC
D gene: -; J gene: TRBJ1-4; V gene: TRBV18; clone size: -; CDR3 protein: CASSERIGKLFF; CDR3 DNA: TGTGCCAGCTCAGAGAGGATTGGAAAACTGTTTTTT
D gene: -; J gene: TRBJ1-5; V gene: TRBV24-1; clone size: -; CDR3 protein: CATSDPRQAAGPQHF; CDR3 DNA: TGTGCCACCAGTGATCCCCGACAGGCCGCAGGGCCCCAGCATTTT
D gene: -; J gene: TRBJ2-5; V gene: TRBV9; clone size: once; CDR3 protein: CASSLLSRGETQYF; CDR3 DNA: TGTGCCAGCAGCCTCCTATCGCGCGGAGAGACCCAGTACTTC
D gene: -; J gene: TRBJ2-7; V gene: TRBV15; clone size: -; CDR3 protein: CATSRDRTYEQYF; CDR3 DNA: TGTGCCACCAGCAGAGATCGTACCTACGAGCAGTACTTC
D gene: TRBD1; J gene: TRBJ1-1; V gene: TRBV5-5; clone size: -; CDR3 protein: CASSLALVQGWMNTEAFF; CDR3 DNA: TGTGCCAGCAGCTTGGCGTTGGTACAGGGGTGGATGAACACTGAAGCTTTCTTT
D gene: TRBD2; J gene: TRBJ2-3; V gene: TRBV27; clone size: -; CDR3 protein: CASSRGLAGSDTQYF; CDR3 DNA: TGTGCCAGCAGTCGGGGACTAGCGGGCTCAGATACGCAGTATTTT
D gene: TRBD1; J gene: TRBJ1-1; V gene: TRBV27; clone size: -; CDR3 protein: CASSFRTGTGAFF; CDR3 DNA: TGTGCCAGCAGTTTTCGGACAGGGACCGGAGCTTTCTTT
D gene: -; J gene: TRBJ2-7; V gene: TRBV9; clone size: -; CDR3 protein: CASSAGGSTYEQYF; CDR3 DNA: TGTGCCAGCAGCGCCGGAGGATCTACCTACGAGCAGTACTTC
D gene: TRBD1; J gene: TRBJ1-6; V gene: TRBV2; clone size: -; CDR3 protein: CASRLSGQGGSPLHF; CDR3 DNA: TGTGCCAGCAGACTCTCCGGACAGGGGGGATCACCCCTCCACTTT
D gene: TRBD2; J gene: TRBJ2-5; V gene: TRBV18; clone size: once; CDR3 protein: CASSPPGLEGVETQYF; CDR3 DNA: TGTGCCAGCTCCCCCCCGGGACTAGAGGGAGTGGAGACCCAGTACTTC
D gene: TRBD2; J gene: TRBJ2-7; V gene: TRBV7-9; clone size: -; CDR3 protein: CASSPLGASGSPYEQYF; CDR3 DNA: TGTGCCAGCAGCCCCCTCGGAGCTAGCGGGAGCCCCTACGAGCAGTACTTC
D gene: TRBD1; J gene: TRBJ1-1; V gene: TRBV18; clone size: -; CDR3 protein: CASSPPGRTGGTEAFF; CDR3 DNA: TGTGCCAGCTCACCACCGGGTAGGACAGGGGGGACTGAAGCTTTCTTT
D gene: -; J gene: TRBJ2-1; V gene: TRBV28; clone size: -; CDR3 protein: CASSSQREEQFF; CDR3 DNA: TGTGCCAGCAGTTCTCAGCGAGAGGAGCAGTTCTTC
D gene: -; J gene: TRBJ2-1; V gene: TRBV5-1; clone size: once; CDR3 protein: CASSSYYEQFF; CDR3 DNA: TGCGCCAGCAGCTCTTACTATGAGCAGTTCTTC
D gene: TRBD2; J gene: TRBJ2-4; V gene: TRBV7-9; clone size: -; CDR3 protein: CASSLTREGPYF; CDR3 DNA: TGTGCCAGCAGCTTAACCCGGGAGGGGCCCTACTTC
D gene: -; J gene: TRBJ2-5; V gene: TRBV7-2; clone size: -; CDR3 protein: CASSLDVGGGAAQYF; CDR3 DNA: TGTGCCAGCAGCTTAGACGTGGGAGGCGGGGCGGCCCAGTACTTC
D gene: TRBD2; J gene: TRBJ2-7; V gene: TRBV7-9; clone size: -; CDR3 protein: CASSSSGGSYEQYF; CDR3 DNA: TGTGCCAGCAGCTCCAGCGGGGGGTCCTACGAGCAGTACTTC
D gene: TRBD1; J gene: TRBJ1-5; V gene: TRBV27; clone size: -; CDR3 protein: CASRADRGQPQHF; CDR3 DNA: TGTGCCAGCAGAGCTGACAGGGGGCAGCCCCAGCATTTT
D gene: -; J gene: TRBJ2-7; V gene: TRBV28; clone size: -; CDR3 protein: CASSFWDTYSYEQYF; CDR3 DNA: TGTGCCAGCAGTTTCTGGGACACTTACTCCTACGAGCAGTACTTC
D gene: TRBD1; J gene: TRBJ1-4; V gene: TRBV4-1; clone size: -; CDR3 protein: CASSPPGQLNEKLFF; CDR3 DNA: TGCGCCAGCAGCCCTCCGGGACAGCTTAATGAAAAACTGTTTTTT
D gene: TRBD1; J gene: TRBJ2-3; V gene: TRBV19; clone size: -; CDR3 protein: CASNVGQGRTDTQYF; CDR3 DNA: TGTGCCAGTAACGTAGGACAGGGCCGCACAGATACGCAGTATTTT
D gene: -; J gene: TRBJ1-5; V gene: TRBV5-1; clone size: once; CDR3 protein: CASSIGGDGQPQHF; CDR3 DNA: TGCGCCAGCAGCATAGGTGGAGACGGTCAGCCCCAGCATTTT
D gene: TRBD2; J gene: TRBJ2-1; V gene: TRBV5-4; clone size: -; CDR3 protein: CASSLPGLAGNEQFF; CDR3 DNA: TGTGCCAGCAGCCTTCCGGGACTAGCGGGAAATGAGCAGTTCTTC
D gene: TRBD2; J gene: TRBJ2-1; V gene: TRBV4-1; clone size: -; CDR3 protein: CASSQGGLAGRNEQFF; CDR3 DNA: TGCGCCAGCAGCCAAGGGGGTCTAGCGGGTCGCAATGAGCAGTTCTTC
D gene: -; J gene: TRBJ2-3; V gene: TRBV9; clone size: -; CDR3 protein: CASSPIPGVGDTQYF; CDR3 DNA: TGTGCCAGCAGTCCGATCCCAGGGGTTGGAGATACGCAGTATTTT
D gene: TRBD1; J gene: TRBJ1-3; V gene: TRBV7-2; clone size: -; CDR3 protein: CASSLSGQNSGNTIYF; CDR3 DNA: TGTGCCAGCAGCCTCTCGGGACAGAACTCTGGAAACACCATATATTTT
D gene: TRBD1; J gene: TRBJ1-4; V gene: TRBV9; clone size: -; CDR3 protein: CASSPRDRLNEKLFF; CDR3 DNA: TGTGCCAGCAGCCCCCGGGACAGACTTAATGAAAAACTGTTTTTT
D gene: -; J gene: TRBJ2-5; V gene: TRBV20-1; clone size: few; CDR3 protein: CSARTSQTQYF; CDR3 DNA: TGCAGTGCTAGAACTAGTCAGACCCAGTACTTC
D gene: -; J gene: TRBJ2-7; V gene: TRBV18; clone size: -; CDR3 protein: CASSPRVAGATYEQYF; CDR3 DNA: TGTGCCAGCTCACCACGCGTAGCAGGGGCGACCTACGAGCAGTACTTC
D gene: -; J gene: TRBJ1-6; V gene: TRBV5-1; clone size: once; CDR3 protein: CASRQATVNSPLHF; CDR3 DNA: TGCGCCAGCAGACAGGCGACCGTTAATTCACCCCTCCACTTT
D gene: TRBD1; J gene: TRBJ2-7; V gene: TRBV7-3; clone size: -; CDR3 protein: CASSSGQGALEQYF; CDR3 DNA: TGTGCCAGCAGCTCGGGACAGGGGGCGCTTGAGCAGTACTTC